Given below is one T cell receptor (beta chain) in context. This sample is drawn from a study of T cells in Graves' hyperthyroidism and ophthalmopathy. It was RNA transcripts that yielded the amplified TCR beta CDR3 regions. HTBI primers were used for first-round RT-PCR of the TCR CDR3. TCRdb reprocessed the multiplex PCR reads with MiXCR, giving one entry per CDR3 protein. The table lists under 650,000 distinct CDR3 sequences, 15% to 20% of them singletons, with 3.5% to 4% in the top ten. The germline V gene has CDR1 SGHRS and CDR2 YFSETQ. V was shortened by 0 bases and J by 7 bases, with 10 bases between the two germline ends. The CDR3 spans 14 residues.

Material for sequencing was blood. The TCR sequence derives from a woman between 25 and 40 years old with Graves' hyperthyroidism. This chain joins TRBV5-1 and TRBJ1-4; possibly TRBD1 for D (5 bases). The CDR3 bases are TGCGCCAGCAGCTTGGTGCCCGGGGGTGAAAAACTGTTTTTT. Protein product: CASSLVPGGEKLFF.